This T cell receptor beta chain was recovered during a study of blood T cell repertoires in COVID-19. Study as a whole: Sites in the United States, Italy and Spain provided acute and convalescent COVID-19 samples. Nucleic acid was either cDNA or gDNA, and it came from T cells, B-cell-depleted T cells, or PBMCs.

The CDR3 has 15 residues. CDR1 SGDLS and CDR2 YYNGEE come from the germline V gene. Trimming removed 3 bases from V and 8 bases from J; junction bases left unmatched: 7. As originally analysed: Reference gene primer amplification gave nucleated cell count estimates. The data were produced by immunoSEQ multiplex PCR, yet TCRdb's version contains in-frame clones alone and is incomplete. Clone size and V and J calls were adopted from that table, with D and trimming inferred from the DNA. The repertoire consists of some 230,000 clones, with 70% to 90% occurring once and the leading ten covering around 1%.

The chain has TRBV9 and TRBJ1-4; 10 positions match TRBD1. Specimen: peripheral blood. This sequence was found in a man aged 35 to 55 with acute or convalescent COVID-19. The CDR3 sequence: CASSGGDRGGEKLFF. As DNA, the CDR3 is TGTGCCAGCAGCGGGGGGGACAGGGGAGGAGAAAAACTGTTTTTT.